The 17 T cell receptor beta chains below all came from one sample that was sequenced in a study of T cells after posttransplantation cyclophosphamide. Method: immunoSEQ multiplex PCR; TCRdb's copy keeps in-frame clones and lacks some. Of roughly 18,000 clones in the sample, roughly 83% were seen once. Sequenced sample: memory CD4+ T cells sorted from blood. Receptor source: a man aged 25-45 years in good health and a related stem cell transplant donor.

The rearrangement uses TRBV27 and TRBJ2-1, with TRBD2 as a possible D gene (6 bases). There are 16 residues in the CDR3. Germline assignment: CDR1 MNHEY and CDR2 SMNVEV (reference sequence). With 0 bases removed from V and 8 bases from J, the gap between germline ends came to 17 bases. CDR3 sequence reads: CASSLSMTRRIHEQFF. The CDR3 DNA reads as TGTGCCAGCAGTTTATCTATGACTAGACGGATCCATGAGCAGTTCTTC.

The chain recombines TRBV9 with TRBJ2-7; TRBD1 is a possible D gene (6 bases). The CDR3 is 16 residues long. V lost 7 bases and J 1 base, leaving 21 bases between the germline ends. The germline gives CDR1 SGDLS, CDR2 YYNGEE. CDR3 residues: CASPPQGSGRSYEQYF. The CDR3 bases are TGTGCCAGCCCACCACAGGGATCCGGGCGTTCCTACGAGCAGTACTTC.

This clone appeared once. The chain joins TRBV6-6 to TRBJ1-6, with D possibly being TRBD1 (5 bases). This CDR3 comprises 16 residues. Germline-derived CDR1 and CDR2 are MNHNY and SVGAGI (reference sequence). V gave up 7 bases and J gave up 10 bases, with 23 bases separating them. CDR3 loop: CASTEARRVPGSPLHF. In nucleotides, the CDR3 is TGTGCCAGCACCGAAGCCCGCAGGGTACCAGGGTCACCCCTCCACTTT.

This chain joins TRBV21-1 and TRBJ1-1; TRBD1, the D gene given by the table, was not confirmed from the DNA. TRBV21-1 is a known pseudogene. The CDR3 totals 15 residues. CDR3 amino acids: CASSARTGGYTEAFF. The CDR3 DNA reads TGTGCCAGCAGCGCCCGGACAGGGGGTTACACTGAAGCTTTCTTT.

This chain joins TRBV19 and TRBJ1-5; 7 bases are shared with TRBD1. From germline, CDR1 is LNHDA and CDR2 SQIVND (reference sequence). J lost 3 bases, V lost 4 bases, and 15 bases had no gene match. The CDR3 runs 18 residues. CDR3 sequence: CASSNPDRVRDFNQPQHF. For the CDR3, the DNA is TGTGCCAGTAGTAACCCAGACAGGGTAAGGGACTTCAATCAGCCCCAGCATTTT.

The rearrangement uses TRBV2 and TRBJ1-2; a weak D match, TRBD1 (6 bases). The V and J ends lost 7 bases and 0 bases respectively, with 12 bases between them. The CDR3 has 14 amino acids. Germline-derived CDR1 and CDR2 are SNHLY and FYNNEI. This chain's CDR3 is CASTPDSSNYGYTF. In DNA form, the CDR3 reads TGTGCCAGCACCCCGGACAGTTCTAACTATGGCTACACCTTC.

This chain connects TRBV5-3 to TRBJ2-3; 8 bases line up with TRBD2. TRBV5-3 is treated as an ORF (open reading frame) with a function not yet certain. The CDR3 extends over 16 amino acids. J gave up 5 bases and V 5 bases, and 13 bases lay outside the gene matches. CDR3 sequence reads: CARRPRSRGALDTQYF. The CDR3 region has the DNA TGTGCCAGAAGGCCCCGATCGCGGGGGGCGTTAGATACGCAGTATTTT.

The chain combines TRBV5-1 with TRBJ1-1, with 11 nucleotides matching TRBD1. Germline lookup yields CDR1 SGHRS and CDR2 YFSETQ. The CDR3 is made up of 13 amino acids. V was clipped by 5 bases and J by 5 bases; unmatched bases: 2. In nucleotides, the CDR3 is TGCGCCAGCAGAAGGGACAGGGGGACTGAAGCTTTCTTT. It is translated as CASRRDRGTEAFF.

The chain uses TRBV7-9 and TRBJ2-5; D is possibly TRBD1 (6 bases). The CDR3 covers 14 residues. Germline V gene data show CDR1 as SEHNR and CDR2 as FQNEAQ (reference sequence). Trimming stripped 0 bases from V and 5 bases from J, with 10 bases between. The CDR3 coding sequence is TGTGCCAGCAGCTTAGCCGGCAGGGGTGAGACCCAGTACTTC. Its protein product is CASSLAGRGETQYF.

The rearrangement uses TRBV5-1 and TRBJ1-2; maybe TRBD1 (6 bases). CDR3 length: 14 amino acids. CDR1 SGHRS and CDR2 YFSETQ come from the germline V gene. Trimming stripped 4 bases from V and 8 bases from J, with 18 bases between. CDR3 DNA: TGCGCCAGCAGCCTTGACCAGGGGAACGGCGGCTACACCTTC. It translates to CASSLDQGNGGYTF.

This sequence joins TRBV19 and TRBJ1-1; 12 nucleotides match TRBD1. Germline values: CDR1 LNHDA, CDR2 SQIVND (reference sequence). The CDR3 extends over 15 amino acids. The trim removed 5 bases at V and 5 bases at J, leaving 6 bases unmatched. CDR3 loop: CASSPGDRGRTEAFF. In DNA form, the CDR3 reads TGTGCCAGTAGTCCAGGGGACAGGGGGCGGACTGAAGCTTTCTTT.

The gene calls are TRBV6-6 and TRBJ1-2, with 12 bases identical to TRBD1. This CDR3 region has 16 residues. With V trimmed by 7 bases and J by 4 bases, 10 bases remained unmatched. Germline loops: CDR1 MNHNY, CDR2 SVGAGI (reference sequence). CDR3 sequence reads: CASKPGQGASGYGYTF. For the CDR3, the DNA is TGTGCCAGCAAGCCGGGACAGGGGGCTAGCGGCTATGGCTACACCTTC.

This sequence joins TRBV2 and TRBJ1-4; D not certain. Germline lookup yields CDR1 SNHLY and CDR2 FYNNEI. The CDR3 spans 13 residues. Trimming removed 6 bases from V and 7 bases from J, with 12 bases in between. This CDR3 reads CASRGSFVEKLFF. Written as DNA, the CDR3 is TGTGCCAGCAGGGGCTCGTTCGTTGAAAAACTGTTTTTT.

V and J are TRBV5-1 and TRBJ2-4; tentative D call: TRBD2 (6 bases). Trimming left V 0 bases short and J 1 base short, with 17 bases between. This CDR3 contains 18 residues. Per germline, CDR1 SGHRS and CDR2 YFSETQ. CDR3 sequence reads: CASSLEGRGGVAKNIQYF. CDR3 nucleotide sequence: TGCGCCAGCAGCTTGGAGGGTCGGGGCGGGGTGGCCAAAAACATTCAGTACTTC.

The V call is TRBV25-1, the J call TRBJ2-6, with D unclear. V was clipped by 0 bases and J by 0 bases, with 9 bases between them. Germline CDR1 is MGHDK and CDR2 is SYGVNS. The CDR3 contains 17 residues. CDR3 sequence reads: CASSEYGSPSGANVLTF. CDR3 DNA sequence: TGTGCCAGCAGTGAATATGGCAGTCCCTCTGGGGCCAACGTCCTGACTTTC.

The rearrangement joins TRBV7-9 to TRBJ2-6; tentative D call: TRBD2 (6 bases). Trimming took 5 bases from V and 4 from J, leaving 21 bases between them. Germline V lookup: CDR1 SEHNR, CDR2 FQNEAQ (reference sequence). This CDR3 spans 18 amino acids. The CDR3: CASSASGTGFRGANVLTF. The CDR3, as DNA: TGTGCCAGCAGCGCCTCCGGGACTGGCTTTCGGGGGGCCAACGTCCTGACTTTC.

In DNA form, the CDR3 reads TGCGCCAGCAGCCAAGATATCACGGCAGCGGGGGGGTCCTACGAGCAGTACTTC. It encodes CASSQDITAAGGSYEQYF. The V call is TRBV4-3, the J call TRBJ2-7, with TRBD2 matching over 10 bases. Germline trimming cut 0 bases from V and 1 base from J; bases unmatched to any gene: 9. CDR3 length: 18 residues. Germline V gene sequence: CDR1 LGHNA, CDR2 YSLEER.